What follows describes a single TCR beta chain. CDR1 and CDR2 from the germline V gene are LNHDA and SQIVND (reference sequence). CDR3 length: 14 amino acids. With 1 base removed from V and 3 bases from J, the gap between germline ends came to 4 bases. This entry belongs to a study of OX40 agonist ivuxolimab in advanced cancers. Study background: Ivuxolimab, an agonistic anti-OX40 (CD134) antibody, was given to patients.

Sequenced by immunoSEQ multiplex PCR; TCRdb stores in-frame clones only, minus some. This table has roughly 25,000 clones, 80% to 90% appearing once. Sequencing was performed on CD4+ or CD8+ T cells sorted from blood, taken in a trial of the OX40 agonist ivuxolimab. This sequence joins TRBV19 and TRBJ2-6; D is ambiguous. The clonotype originates from an adult with an advanced solid tumor such as melanoma, head and neck, liver or kidney cancer. DNA of the CDR3: TGTGCCAGTAGTATAGTTGATGGGGCCAACGTCCTGACTTTC. Protein: CASSIVDGANVLTF.